The TCR beta chain under discussion was sequenced for a study of fetal regulatory T cell absence and autoimmunity. About the research overall: Exocrine pancreas autoimmunity occurred in IPEX patients lacking clinical diabetes.

As concerns this clone: Its antigen remains unknown.

Notes on the study in general: Some top pancreas TCR clones were over 85-fold enriched versus cord blood.

Sequencing was at survey level. Produced via immunoSEQ multiplex PCR; TCRdb's table is partial and in-frame only. The sample consists of 46,000 or so clones, about 80% of them appearing once. V dropped 2 bases and J dropped 5 bases, with 10 bases sitting between them. CDR1 is ENHRY, CDR2 SYGVKD, per germline. The CDR3 spans 14 residues. The chain uses TRBV10-3 and TRBJ1-3; the D gene is possibly TRBD1 (5 bases). Sample: cord blood. This TCR was recovered from a newborn boy with IPEX syndrome. CDR3 in DNA: TGTGCCATCAGTGAGGGGACGAGACGAAACACCATATATTTT. Its protein product is CAISEGTRRNTIYF.